Listed below are T cell receptor beta chains from one sample, sequenced in a study of T cell responses to AZD1222 COVID-19 vaccine. Sequenced by immunoSEQ multiplex PCR; TCRdb stores in-frame clones only, minus some. The sample holds approximately 200,000 clones, around 86% seen once. The sample consisted of peripheral blood, taken on day 0 of MenACWY control vaccination. The receptors originated from an adult in good health. CDR3s leave out the opening cysteine and the closing phenylalanine or tryptophan. Fields, in order: CDR3 protein, V gene.

ASSLANRGGQPQH,TRBV5-8
ASSLPGSSYNSPLH,TRBV28
ASRASGGTSSYEQY,TRBV5-1
ATTYGLFTDTQY,TRBV15
ASSLTVSNEQF,TRBV27
ASSQDSRGGYEQY,TRBV4-3
ASSQRYRTEAF,TRBV3-1/TRBV3-2
ASSYVPSSRRYT,TRBV6-2/TRBV6-3
ATSASDTNQPQH,TRBV24-1
ASSQEGTGGNSPLH,TRBV3-1/TRBV3-2
ATSEGTRNQPQH,TRBV24-1
ASSSLGASGGELF,TRBV6-2/TRBV6-3
ASSYSGQGNYGYT,TRBV6-6
ASSLVGQTYEQY,TRBV5-1
ASSFSGGGNQPQH,TRBV7-2
ASSLSGLAGTTDTQY,TRBV27
ASTGVYSYEQY,TRBV28
ASSFPDPTDTQY,TRBV7-9
ASSSASAALQETQY,TRBV28
ASSFGQDSVDTQY,TRBV7-9
ASSLAPPGYQETQY,TRBV7-9
ATSDLGGQGNSPLH,TRBV24-1
ASSFSGGNFAQETQY,TRBV7-8
AISESRSGQLNQPQH,TRBV10-3
ASSAPGGQETQY,TRBV25-1
ASSKIPMGQSGGTEAF,TRBV21-1
ASSQGVSGNSPLH,TRBV3-1/TRBV3-2
ASVTSTYNYGYT,TRBV28
ASSDRERLSGNTIY,TRBV19
ASSLGGRYYTEAF,TRBV5-1
ASSFSGTPTDTQY,TRBV11-1
ASRTGNQPQH,TRBV12-3/TRBV12-4
ASSPGQIREKLF,TRBV3-1/TRBV3-2
ASSLRTGRETQY,TRBV11-2
SVLGGSGSTDTQY,TRBV29-1
ASSLRMTGRVYEQY,TRBV28
AISEGVYEQY,TRBV10-3
AIKGLAGEETQY,TRBV10-3
ASSLSSDTEAF,TRBV5-4
SVGETNYEQY,TRBV29-1
ATSGESGGVGEQF,TRBV24-1
ASSIRQGSTDTQY,TRBV13
ASSKSGQGGLAEETQY,TRBV9
ASSTDYQETQY,TRBV12-3/TRBV12-4
ASSSNLRRSNYGYT,TRBV7-2
ASSPGGRVVTDTQY,TRBV5-1
ASSQVAQIRNSPLH,TRBV4-3
ASSRTGTSAEEQY,TRBV7-2
ASSAPGAIYEQF,TRBV5-4
ASSPGGGPTSEKLF,TRBV18
ASKSQIATNEKLF,TRBV5-1
ASSQAPTTSGSFSYEQY,TRBV3-1/TRBV3-2
ASSSDSGSRELQTQY,TRBV5-4